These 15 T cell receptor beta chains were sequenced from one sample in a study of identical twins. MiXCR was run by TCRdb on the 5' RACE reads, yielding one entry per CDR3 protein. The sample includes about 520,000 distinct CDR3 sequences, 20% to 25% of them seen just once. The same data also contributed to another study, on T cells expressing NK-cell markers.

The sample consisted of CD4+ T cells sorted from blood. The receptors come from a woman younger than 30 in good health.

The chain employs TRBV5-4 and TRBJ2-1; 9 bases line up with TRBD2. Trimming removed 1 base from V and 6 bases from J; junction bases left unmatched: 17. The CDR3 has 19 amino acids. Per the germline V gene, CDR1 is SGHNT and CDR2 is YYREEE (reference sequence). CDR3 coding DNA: TGTGCCAGCAGCTTGAGTAGATGGGCGCAAGCGGGAGGTTTCAATGAGCAGTTCTTC. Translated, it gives CASSLSRWAQAGGFNEQFF.

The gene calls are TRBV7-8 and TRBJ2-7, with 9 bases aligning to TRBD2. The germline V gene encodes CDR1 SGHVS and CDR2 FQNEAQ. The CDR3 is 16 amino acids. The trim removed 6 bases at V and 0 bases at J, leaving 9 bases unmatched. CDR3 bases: TGTGCCAGCAGGAGCACGTGGCGGGAGGGCTCCTACGAGCAGTACTTC. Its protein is CASRSTWREGSYEQYF.

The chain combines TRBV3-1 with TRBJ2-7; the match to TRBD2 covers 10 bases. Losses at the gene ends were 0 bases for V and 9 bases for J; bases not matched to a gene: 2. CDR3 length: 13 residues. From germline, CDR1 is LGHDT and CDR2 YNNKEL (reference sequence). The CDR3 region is CASSQDPSGRQYF. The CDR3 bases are TGTGCCAGCAGCCAAGATCCTAGCGGGAGGCAGTACTTC.

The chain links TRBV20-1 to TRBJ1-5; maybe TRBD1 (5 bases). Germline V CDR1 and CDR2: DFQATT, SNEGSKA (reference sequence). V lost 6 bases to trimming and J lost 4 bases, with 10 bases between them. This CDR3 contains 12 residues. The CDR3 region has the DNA TGCAGTGCCCGAGGGGAAAATCAGCCCCAGCATTTT. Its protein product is CSARGENQPQHF.

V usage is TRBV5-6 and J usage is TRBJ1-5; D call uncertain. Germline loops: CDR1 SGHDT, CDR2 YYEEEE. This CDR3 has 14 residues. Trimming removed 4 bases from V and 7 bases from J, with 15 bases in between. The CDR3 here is CASSKLGIGQPQHF. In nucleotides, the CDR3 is TGTGCCAGCAGCAAGCTAGGGATCGGGCAGCCCCAGCATTTT.

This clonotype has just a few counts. This CDR3 is CASSLEAGQANYGYTF. The CDR3 DNA is TGCGCCAGCAGCTTGGAAGCGGGTCAAGCTAACTATGGCTACACCTTC. The chain joins TRBV5-1 to TRBJ1-2; no clear D gene. Germline V CDR1 and CDR2: SGHRS, YFSETQ. The V end was cut by 0 bases, the J end by 0 bases, with 12 bases between. The CDR3 is 16 amino acids.

The chain's CDR3 is CSVDGGTRTQYF. The CDR3 nucleotides read TGCAGCGTTGATGGGGGTACGCGGACCCAGTACTTC. The chain joins TRBV29-1 to TRBJ2-5; D is tentatively TRBD1 or TRBD2 (5 bases each). CDR1 is SQVTM, CDR2 ANQGSEA, per germline. V was clipped by 3 bases and J by 7 bases, with 12 bases between them. The CDR3 is made up of 12 amino acids. The full variable domain, in which reference TRBV29-1 and TRBJ2-5 provide the parts outside the CDR3, is SAVISQKPSRDICQRGTSLTIQCQVDSQVTMMFWYRQQPGQSLTLIATANQGSEATYESGFVIDKFPISRPNLTFSTLTVSNMSPEDSSIYLCSVDGGTRTQYFGPGTRLLVL.

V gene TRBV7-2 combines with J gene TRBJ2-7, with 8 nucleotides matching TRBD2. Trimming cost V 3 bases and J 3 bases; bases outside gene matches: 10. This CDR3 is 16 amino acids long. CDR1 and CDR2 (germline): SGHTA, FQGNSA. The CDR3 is CASSFSGGTRFYEQYF. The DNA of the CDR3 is TGTGCCAGCAGCTTTAGCGGTGGGACTAGGTTCTACGAGCAGTACTTC.

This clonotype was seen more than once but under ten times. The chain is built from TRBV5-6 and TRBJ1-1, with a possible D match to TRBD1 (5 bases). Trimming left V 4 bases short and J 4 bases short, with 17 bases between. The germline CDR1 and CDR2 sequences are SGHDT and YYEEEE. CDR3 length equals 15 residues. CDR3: CASSVPLFGGTEAFF. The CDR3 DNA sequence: TGTGCCAGCAGCGTCCCGTTGTTTGGGGGCACTGAAGCTTTCTTT.

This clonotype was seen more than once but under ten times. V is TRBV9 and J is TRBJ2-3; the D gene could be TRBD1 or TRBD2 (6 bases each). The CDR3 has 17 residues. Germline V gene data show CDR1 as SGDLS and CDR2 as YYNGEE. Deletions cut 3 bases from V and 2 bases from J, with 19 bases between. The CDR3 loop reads CASSGDYYGGHTDTQYF. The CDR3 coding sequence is TGTGCCAGCAGCGGAGACTATTATGGGGGGCACACAGATACGCAGTATTTT.

The CDR3, as DNA: TGTGCCAGCAGCATCACCTGGACAGGAAACTATGGCTACACCTTC. Amino acids: CASSITWTGNYGYTF. This chain uses TRBV7-9 with TRBJ1-2, with 7 nucleotides matching TRBD1. The CDR3 is made up of 15 amino acids. The V and J ends lost 5 bases and 2 bases, in that order; junction bases with no gene match: 8. Germline CDR1 and CDR2: SEHNR and FQNEAQ (reference sequence).

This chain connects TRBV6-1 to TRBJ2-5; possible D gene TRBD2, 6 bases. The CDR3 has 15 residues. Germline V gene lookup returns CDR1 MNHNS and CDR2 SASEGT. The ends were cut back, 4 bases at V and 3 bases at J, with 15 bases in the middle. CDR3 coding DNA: TGTGCCAGCAGTGTAACGGGGGACTTAGAAGAGACCCAGTACTTC. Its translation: CASSVTGDLEETQYF.

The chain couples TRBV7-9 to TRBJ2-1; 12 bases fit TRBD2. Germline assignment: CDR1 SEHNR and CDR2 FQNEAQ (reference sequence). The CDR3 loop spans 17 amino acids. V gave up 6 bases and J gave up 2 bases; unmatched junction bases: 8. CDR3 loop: CASRPGLAGHPYNEQFF. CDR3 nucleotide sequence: TGTGCCAGCAGACCCGGACTAGCGGGGCACCCCTACAATGAGCAGTTCTTC.

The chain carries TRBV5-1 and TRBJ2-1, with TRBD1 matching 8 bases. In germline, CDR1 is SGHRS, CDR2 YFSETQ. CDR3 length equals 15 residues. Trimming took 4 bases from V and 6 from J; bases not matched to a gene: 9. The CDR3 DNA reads TGCGCCAGCAGCCAGAGACAGGGGAATAGCAATGAGCAGTTCTTC. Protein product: CASSQRQGNSNEQFF.

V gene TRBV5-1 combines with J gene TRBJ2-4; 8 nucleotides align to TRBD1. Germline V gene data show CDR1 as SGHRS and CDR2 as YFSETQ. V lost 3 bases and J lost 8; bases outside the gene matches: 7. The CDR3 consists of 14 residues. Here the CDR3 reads CASSSTGDWDIQYF. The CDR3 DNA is TGCGCCAGCAGCTCGACAGGGGATTGGGACATTCAGTACTTC.